Presented here are 23 T cell receptor beta chains from one specimen sequenced in a study of blood T cell repertoires in COVID-19. Some clones are missing from TCRdb's copy, which holds only in-frame ones; the method was immunoSEQ multiplex PCR. The data contain 490,000 or so clones, 70% to 90% of them singletons. Sequenced material: PBMCs or T cells enriched from blood (not recorded which). Receptors were obtained from a woman aged 60-70 years who had recovered from COVID-19.

The genes are TRBV5-1 and TRBJ2-1; 7 nucleotides align to TRBD1. The junction had 10 bases not matched to a gene; V was cut back by 0 bases and J by 7 bases. The V gene's germline CDR1 is SGHRS and CDR2 YFSETQ. CDR3 size: 16 residues. This CDR3 is CASSLGPRQGGNEQFF. CDR3 nucleotide sequence: TGCGCCAGCAGCTTGGGGCCCCGACAGGGTGGTAATGAGCAGTTCTTC. Filled out from reference TRBV5-1 and TRBJ2-1, the complete variable domain reads KAGVTQTPRYLIKTRGQQVTLSCSPISGHRSVSWYQQTPGQGLQFLFEYFSETQRNKGNFPGRFSGRQFSNSRSEMNVSTLELGDSALYLCASSLGPRQGGNEQFFGPGTRLTVL.

Only one count was recorded for this clone. The chain couples TRBV12-3 or TRBV12-4 to TRBJ1-5; D is uncertain. This CDR3 contains 13 residues. Trimming stripped 6 bases from V and 3 bases from J, with 9 bases between. The CDR3 is CASRLKHNQPQHF. The DNA for the CDR3 is TGTGCCAGCAGACTAAAACACAATCAGCCCCAGCATTTT.

This chain uses TRBV3-1 (or the pseudogene TRBV3-2) with TRBJ1-1, with D unresolved. The CDR3 loop spans 15 amino acids. V was trimmed by 4 bases and J by 5 bases, leaving 17 bases between them. Germline CDR1 reads LGHDT; CDR2 reads YNNKEL (reference sequence). The CDR3 sequence: CASSPLTPGRTEAFF. CDR3 nucleotides: TGTGCCAGCAGCCCCCTGACACCCGGGAGGACTGAAGCTTTCTTT.

The chain has TRBV24-1 and TRBJ2-5; tentative D call: TRBD1 (5 bases). The V gene's germline CDR1 is KGHDR and CDR2 SFDVKD. The CDR3 length is 15 residues. Trimming shortened V by 1 base and J by 2 bases, and 10 bases separated the two germline ends. The CDR3 is CATSDLVDTQETQYF. The CDR3 bases are TGTGCCACCAGTGATTTAGTGGACACTCAAGAGACCCAGTACTTC.

The chain uses TRBV15 and TRBJ2-3, with D possibly TRBD2 on 7 matching bases. CDR1 is LNHNV, CDR2 YYDKDF, per germline (reference sequence). The CDR3 runs to 17 residues. Trimming removed 8 bases at V and 1 base at J, with 22 bases between. This chain's CDR3 is CATEEGGFLGGTDTQYF. As DNA, the CDR3 is TGTGCCACCGAAGAGGGGGGGTTCCTGGGTGGCACAGATACGCAGTATTTT.

The rearrangement uses TRBV2 and TRBJ2-1; 8 positions match TRBD2. The CDR3 loop spans 15 amino acids. The V gene end was trimmed by 1 base and the J gene end by 4 bases; junction bases not matched to a gene: 3. Germline CDR1 SNHLY, CDR2 FYNNEI. CDR3 nucleotide sequence: TGTGCCAGCAGTGAAGGACTAGCGCGTTACAATGAGCAGTTCTTC. Residues: CASSEGLARYNEQFF. The complete variable domain, with remaining parts taken from reference TRBV2 and TRBJ2-1, reads EPEVTQTPSHQVTQMGQEVILRCVPISNHLYFYWYRQILGQKVEFLVSFYNNEISEKSEIFDDQFSVERPDGSNFTLKIRSTKLEDSAMYFCASSEGLARYNEQFFGPGTRLTVL.

The genes are TRBV7-8 and TRBJ1-5; 12 bases map to TRBD1. The CDR3 is made up of 15 amino acids. CDR1 and CDR2 (germline): SGHVS, FQNEAQ. The trim removed 5 bases at V and 6 bases at J, leaving 5 bases unmatched. The CDR3 sequence is CASSAGTGGAQPQHF. The CDR3 region has the DNA TGTGCCAGCAGCGCGGGGACAGGGGGCGCTCAGCCCCAGCATTTT.

The CDR3: CASSQDSGGPPRNEQFF. The CDR3 DNA reads as TGCGCCAGCAGCCAAGATTCAGGAGGACCCCCCAGGAATGAGCAGTTCTTC. The chain employs TRBV4-1 and TRBJ2-1; D perhaps matches TRBD2 (5 bases). Germline lookup yields CDR1 MGHRA and CDR2 YSYEKL. V was shortened by 0 bases and J by 7 bases, with 19 bases between the two germline ends. The CDR3 is 17 amino acids.

The chain couples TRBV6-5 to TRBJ2-2; tentative D call: TRBD1 (6 bases). Germline CDR1 and CDR2: MNHEY and SVGAGI. The ends were cut back, 8 bases at V and 5 bases at J, with 15 bases in the middle. This CDR3 spans 14 amino acids. CDR3 residues: CASGEGDVTGELFF. The CDR3 DNA reads as TGTGCCAGCGGAGAGGGGGACGTAACCGGGGAGCTGTTTTTT.

The gene calls are TRBV5-1 and TRBJ1-2; TRBD1 agrees at 10 bases. With 3 bases clipped from V and 4 bases from J, the junction kept 9 bases outside the gene matches. This CDR3 is built from 16 residues. In germline, CDR1 is SGHRS, CDR2 YFSETQ. This CDR3 reads CASSSALGTGAYGYTF. CDR3 DNA: TGCGCCAGCAGCTCCGCCCTTGGGACAGGGGCCTATGGCTACACCTTC.

As regards this clone: Other DNA variants within this sample encode the same CDR3. The V and J genes are TRBV3-1 (or the pseudogene TRBV3-2) and TRBJ1-1; no reliable D call. The CDR3 has 11 amino acids. Germline V gives CDR1 LGHDT, CDR2 YNNKEL (reference sequence). The germline V and J ends were trimmed by 3 bases and 8 bases, with 7 bases remaining between them. CDR3 sequence: CASSQGAEAFF. The DNA of the CDR3 is TGTGCCAGCAGCCAGGGAGCCGAAGCTTTCTTT.

Comments on this clone: A junction boundary mismatches the germline segment, possibly from a read error. The CDR3 DNA sequence: TGTGCTAGCAGGGACACTAGCGGGGGGGCAACAGATACGCAGTATTTT. Translating it yields CASRDTSGGATDTQYF. The rearrangement uses TRBV7-7 and TRBJ2-3, with TRBD2 identical over 13 bases. CDR1 is SSHAT, CDR2 FNYEAQ, per germline (reference sequence). The CDR3 has 16 amino acids.

The chain uses TRBV20-1 and TRBJ1-6; D call uncertain. The CDR3 is 15 residues long. CDR1 and CDR2 (germline): DFQATT, SNEGSKA (reference sequence). V was shortened by 3 bases and J by 8 bases, with 17 bases between the two germline ends. The CDR3 region is CSASAGQEGDSPLHF. The CDR3 DNA reads as TGCAGTGCTAGTGCGGGCCAGGAGGGAGATTCACCCCTCCACTTT.

J is TRBJ1-4 and V is TRBV30; 9 positions match TRBD1. The CDR3 runs 15 residues. The ends lost 0 bases at V and 7 bases at J; junction bases unmatched: 6. Germline V gene sequence: CDR1 GTSNPN, CDR2 SVGIG (reference sequence). CDR3 sequence: CAWSVATGGGEKLFF. CDR3 DNA: TGTGCCTGGAGTGTAGCCACAGGGGGCGGTGAAAAACTGTTTTTT.

This clone has only one observation. The chain couples TRBV3-1 (or the pseudogene TRBV3-2) to TRBJ2-3, with 8 bases lining up with TRBD1. The CDR3 sequence is 14 residues long. The ends lost 5 bases at V and 6 bases at J; junction bases unmatched: 7. Germline lookup yields CDR1 LGHDT and CDR2 YNNKEL (reference sequence). Here the CDR3 DNA reads TGTGCCAGCAGCTCCAGGGGGCGTTTGGATACGCAGTATTTT. Encoded protein: CASSSRGRLDTQYF.

This rearrangement joins TRBV5-1 to TRBJ1-6, with 8 bases aligning to TRBD1. Germline assignment: CDR1 SGHRS and CDR2 YFSETQ. This CDR3 is built from 15 residues. Unmatched junction bases numbered 7, after V lost 4 bases and J lost 7 bases. The CDR3 DNA is TGCGCCAGCAGCGCCCAGGGGGCCGTGAATTCACCCCTCCACTTT. Amino acid sequence: CASSAQGAVNSPLHF.

The J gene is TRBJ2-4, the V gene TRBV3-1 (or the pseudogene TRBV3-2); TRBD1 matches 9 bases. The V segment lost 2 bases and the J segment 4 bases; nucleotides outside the gene matches: 3. Germline-derived CDR1 and CDR2 are LGHDT and YNNKEL (reference sequence). This CDR3 region has 15 residues. The CDR3 DNA reads as TGTGCCAGCAGCCAACTGGGGACAGGGAAAAACATTCAGTACTTC. This sequence encodes CASSQLGTGKNIQYF.

The chain links TRBV5-4 to TRBJ1-1; possible D gene TRBD1, 5 bases. Trimming took 0 bases from V and 1 from J, leaving 10 bases between them. Germline assignment: CDR1 SGHNT and CDR2 YYREEE (reference sequence). The CDR3 length is 15 residues. CDR3 sequence (DNA): TGTGCCAGCAGCTTGGGGCGGGGGGAGAACACTGAAGCTTTCTTT. Translated, it gives CASSLGRGENTEAFF.

The J gene is TRBJ1-1, the V gene TRBV5-8; D perhaps matches TRBD1 (6 bases). Germline lookup yields CDR1 SGHTS and CDR2 YDEGEE. The CDR3 covers 15 residues. Between the trimmed V and J ends, which lost 4 bases and 1 base, there was a span of 14 bases. The CDR3 sequence: CASSGRTEKNTEAFF. The CDR3 nucleotides are TGTGCCAGCAGCGGTAGGACAGAAAAGAACACTGAAGCTTTCTTT.

This clone was recorded once. The V gene is TRBV5-4, the J gene TRBJ1-1; D not certain. The V end was cut by 1 base, the J end by 1 base, with 11 bases between. The CDR3 consists of 15 residues. Germline CDR1 and CDR2: SGHNT and YYREEE (reference sequence). CDR3 DNA sequence: TGTGCCAGCAGCTTGCCCGTGACTGCGAACACTGAAGCTTTCTTT. Amino acid sequence: CASSLPVTANTEAFF.

This chain uses TRBV13 with TRBJ1-2; D might be TRBD1 (6 bases). Trimming pared 2 bases from V and 6 bases from J, leaving 19 bases between. Looked up from germline, CDR1 is PRHDT and CDR2 is FYEKMQ (reference sequence). This CDR3 has 16 amino acids. This chain's CDR3 is CASSLRLPGVEDGYTF. The CDR3 DNA is TGTGCCAGCAGCTTACGCCTCCCAGGGGTTGAGGATGGCTACACCTTC.

A remark on this clone: At one of its ends the junction is not consistent with the germline gene, which may arise from a read error. This chain uses TRBV24-1 with TRBJ1-1; 11 bases are shared with TRBD1. CDR1 is KGHDR and CDR2 is SFDVKD in the germline V gene. CDR3 size: 16 residues. The DNA for the CDR3 is TGTGCCACCAGTGATCCGGACAGGGGGCAACCCCGACGGCTCGGGTTT. This encodes CATSDPDRGQPRRLGF.

J is TRBJ2-7 and V is TRBV11-2; TRBD2 might be the D (6 bases). V was clipped by 5 bases and J by 0 bases, with 17 bases between them. The germline V gene encodes CDR1 SGHAT and CDR2 FQNNGV. There are 16 residues in the CDR3. The CDR3 nucleotides read TGTGCCAGCAGCCAAGGCCGGGGGAGAAGCTCCTACGAGCAGTACGTC. This sequence encodes CASSQGRGRSSYEQYV.